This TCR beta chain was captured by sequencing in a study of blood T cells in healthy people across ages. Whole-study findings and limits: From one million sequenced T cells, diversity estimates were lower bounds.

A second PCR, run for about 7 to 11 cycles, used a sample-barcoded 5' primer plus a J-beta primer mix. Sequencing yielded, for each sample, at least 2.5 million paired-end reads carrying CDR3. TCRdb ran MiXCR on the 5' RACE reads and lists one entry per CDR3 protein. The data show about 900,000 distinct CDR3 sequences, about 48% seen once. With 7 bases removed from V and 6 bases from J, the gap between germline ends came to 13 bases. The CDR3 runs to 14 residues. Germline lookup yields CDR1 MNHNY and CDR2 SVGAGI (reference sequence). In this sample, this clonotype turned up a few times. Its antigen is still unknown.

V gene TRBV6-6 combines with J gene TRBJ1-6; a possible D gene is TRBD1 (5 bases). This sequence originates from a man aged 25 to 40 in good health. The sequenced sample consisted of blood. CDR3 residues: CASNWGQPNSPLHF. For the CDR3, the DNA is TGTGCCAGCAACTGGGGCCAGCCTAATTCACCCCTCCACTTT.